These T cell receptor beta chains were read from a single sample in a study of T-cell memory formation after mild COVID-19. Using its own MiXCR run on the 5' RACE reads, TCRdb lists one record per CDR3 protein. The data show about 340,000 distinct CDR3 sequences, 10% to 15% seen once. The sequencing input was PBMCs or a T cell subset sorted from them (not recorded which). Source of these receptors: a man younger than 35 who had mild COVID-19 (a few samples of this study predate the infection). Cell type and time point are not known. The CDR3 runs from the conserved cysteine through the conserved F or W. A D gene is named only where the DNA matches it firmly. Clone size, where shown, is once, few, many, or a class for clones that have expanded.

j_call v_call clone_size d_call cdr3_length cdr3_nt cdr3_aa
TRBJ1-5 TRBV29-1 few . 13 TGCAGCGTGTCAGGGGAGAGCAATCAGCCCCAGCATTTT CSVSGESNQPQHF
TRBJ2-1 TRBV7-2 . . 14 TGTGCCAGCAGCTTAATCCGGGTAGGGAATGAGCAGTTCTTC CASSLIRVGNEQFF
TRBJ2-1 TRBV20-1 few . 10 TGCAGTGCTAGGGGGGGAAAGCAGTTCTTC CSARGGKQFF
TRBJ2-3 TRBV7-2 . . 13 TGTGCCAGCAGCTTAGTTCCCGGAGATACGCAGTATTTT CASSLVPGDTQYF
TRBJ2-3 TRBV7-2 . TRBD1 15 TGTGCCAGCAGCTTGGGACAGGGAATCACAGATACGCAGTATTTT CASSLGQGITDTQYF
TRBJ2-1 TRBV4-3 few TRBD2 16 TGCGCCAGCAGCTCCCCGGGAGGCAGCTCCTACAATGAGCAGTTCTTC CASSSPGGSSYNEQFF
TRBJ1-2 TRBV29-1 few TRBD1 14 TGCAGCTTCGGGGGGACAGGGGATTCGTATGGCTACACCTTC CSFGGTGDSYGYTF
TRBJ2-3 TRBV5-1 many TRBD2 15 TGCGCCAGCAGCTCGGGACTAGCGGGCACAGATACGCAGTATTTT CASSSGLAGTDTQYF
TRBJ1-2 TRBV6-6 few TRBD1 15 TGTGCCAGCAGATCACAGGGGAGGGCTAACTATGGCTACACCTTC CASRSQGRANYGYTF
TRBJ1-2 TRBV12-3/TRBV12-4 few . 15 TGTGCCAGCAGTTTAGCGCGAAACGACCTAGGGGGCTACACCTTC CASSLARNDLGGYTF
TRBJ1-1 TRBV12-3/TRBV12-4 few . 14 TGTGCCAGCAGTTTAGCTCACGGGAACACTGAAGCTTTCTTT CASSLAHGNTEAFF
TRBJ2-7 TRBV27 once . 12 TGTGCCAGCAGACGCGCTCTGGGGGAGCAGTACTTC CASRRALGEQYF
TRBJ1-1 TRBV7-9 . . 13 TGTGCCAGCAGACCAGACAGGAACACTGAAGCTTTCTTT CASRPDRNTEAFF
TRBJ2-5 TRBV24-1 few TRBD1 14 TGTGCCACCAGTGCTACGACAGGGCCAGAGACCCAGTACTTC CATSATTGPETQYF
TRBJ1-6 TRBV4-3 many TRBD1 16 TGCGCCAGCAGCCAAGGGACAGGGGGCTATAATTCACCCCTCCACTTT CASSQGTGGYNSPLHF
TRBJ1-6 TRBV10-3 . . 17 TGTGCCATCAGTTACAGGGCACCTTTTTTAGAAAATTCACCCCTCCACTTT CAISYRAPFLENSPLHF
TRBJ1-3 TRBV5-5 . . 16 TGTGCCAGCAGCTTGTCACCGCGGGGGGCTGGAAACACCATATATTTT CASSLSPRGAGNTIYF
TRBJ2-1 TRBV20-1 many . 15 TGCAGTGCCCACATACGCTCCTCCCAGGGCAATGAGCAGTTCTTC CSAHIRSSQGNEQFF
TRBJ2-5 TRBV6-6 few . 16 TGTGCCAGCAGACCCCACAGGGACCCGCCACGAGAGACCCAGTACTTC CASRPHRDPPRETQYF
TRBJ2-4 TRBV7-2 few . 14 TGTGCCAGCGGGACCGGGGGAGCCAAAAACATTCAGTACTTC CASGTGGAKNIQYF
TRBJ1-1 TRBV18 many . 13 TGTGCCAGCTCCCGTGACGAGAACACTGAAGCTTTCTTT CASSRDENTEAFF
TRBJ2-7 TRBV19 once . 14 TGTGCCAGTAGTAACAGACCCCAGGGGTTGGAGCAGTACTTC CASSNRPQGLEQYF
TRBJ2-2 TRBV5-1 . . 16 TGCGCCAGCAGCTGGGGGGCTACAGGGCTCACCGGGGAGCTGTTTTTT CASSWGATGLTGELFF
TRBJ2-3 TRBV9 few . 14 TGTGCCAGCAGCGTAGCGGGGGTGGGAGATACGCAGTATTTT CASSVAGVGDTQYF
TRBJ2-1 TRBV15 few . 14 TGTGCCACCAGCAGCGGGACACTTATGCATGAGCAGTTCTTC CATSSGTLMHEQFF
TRBJ2-2 TRBV9 few TRBD2 16 TGTGCCAGCAGCGTGCGGGGGGCCGCGAACACCGGGGAGCTGTTTTTT CASSVRGAANTGELFF
TRBJ2-5 TRBV6-5 . TRBD2 16 TGTGCCAGCAGGCGCTCACTAGCGGGAGTTCGAGAGACCCAGTACTTC CASRRSLAGVRETQYF